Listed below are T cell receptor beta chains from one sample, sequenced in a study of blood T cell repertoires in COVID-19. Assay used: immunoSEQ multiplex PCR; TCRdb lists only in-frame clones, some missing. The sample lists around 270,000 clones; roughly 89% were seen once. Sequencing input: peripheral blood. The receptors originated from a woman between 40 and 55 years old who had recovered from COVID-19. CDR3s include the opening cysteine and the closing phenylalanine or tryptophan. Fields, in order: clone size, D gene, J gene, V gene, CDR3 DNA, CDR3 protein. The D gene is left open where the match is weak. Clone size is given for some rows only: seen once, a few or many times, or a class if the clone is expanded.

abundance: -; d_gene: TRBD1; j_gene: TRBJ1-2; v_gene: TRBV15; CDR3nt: TGTGCCACCAGCAGAGATCTGGGACAAGGAGGGGGCGGCTACACCTTC; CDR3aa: CATSRDLGQGGGGYTF
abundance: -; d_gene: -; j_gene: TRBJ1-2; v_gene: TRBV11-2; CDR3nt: TGTGCCAGCAGCTTAAGGGGGAAAGGCGAATATGGCTACACCTTC; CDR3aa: CASSLRGKGEYGYTF
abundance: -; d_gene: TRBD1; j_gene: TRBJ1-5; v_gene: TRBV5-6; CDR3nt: TGTGCCAGCAGCCCCTCCGGGACAGGGGTTCAGCCCCAGCATTTT; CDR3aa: CASSPSGTGVQPQHF
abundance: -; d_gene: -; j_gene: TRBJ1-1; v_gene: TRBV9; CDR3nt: TGTGCCAGCAGCGTAGGACAGCGGAACACTGAAGCTTTCTTT; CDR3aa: CASSVGQRNTEAFF
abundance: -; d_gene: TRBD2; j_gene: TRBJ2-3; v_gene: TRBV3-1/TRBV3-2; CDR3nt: TGTGCCAGCAGCCAAGATCTGGCTAGCGGGGGGGGAGATACGCAGTATTTT; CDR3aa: CASSQDLASGGGDTQYF
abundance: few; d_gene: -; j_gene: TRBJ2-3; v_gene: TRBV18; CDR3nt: TGTGCCAGCTCACCACGACAGGAGAGCACAGATACGCAGTATTTT; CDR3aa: CASSPRQESTDTQYF
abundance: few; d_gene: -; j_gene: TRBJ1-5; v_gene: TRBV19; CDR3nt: TGTGCCAGTAGTACCACCGACAGAGGCAGTCAGCCCCAGCATTTT; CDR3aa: CASSTTDRGSQPQHF
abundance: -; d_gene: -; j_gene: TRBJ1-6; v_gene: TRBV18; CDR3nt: TGTGCCAGCTCACGAAGCGGGGACTCACCCCTCCACTTT; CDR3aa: CASSRSGDSPLHF
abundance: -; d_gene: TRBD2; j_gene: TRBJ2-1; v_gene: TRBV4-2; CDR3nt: TGTGCCAGCAGCCAAGTTAGCGGGGGGGGAATTGAGCAGTTCTTC; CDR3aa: CASSQVSGGGIEQFF
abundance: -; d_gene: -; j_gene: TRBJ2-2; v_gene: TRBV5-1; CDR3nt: TGCGCCAGCAGCGGGCAGGGCGACACCGGGGAGCTGTTTTTT; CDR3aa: CASSGQGDTGELFF